These 8 T cell receptor beta chains originate from one sample sequenced in a study of CD8 T cells in ankylosing spondylitis. MiXCR, applied by TCRdb to the 5' RACE reads, yields one record per CDR3 protein. The sample contains about 160,000 distinct CDR3 sequences, under 45% of which appear only once. The sequenced material came from synovial fluid, either unsorted or a sorted T cell fraction (not recorded which). These TCRs come from a male donor with ankylosing spondylitis.

The rearrangement joins TRBV9 to TRBJ1-1, with a possible D match to TRBD1 (5 bases). CDR3 length: 13 amino acids. V was trimmed by 3 bases and J by 7 bases, leaving 13 bases between them. Germline values: CDR1 SGDLS, CDR2 YYNGEE. The CDR3 sequence is CASSARDGIEAFF. CDR3 DNA sequence: TGTGCCAGCAGCGCCCGGGACGGAATTGAAGCTTTCTTT.

J is TRBJ1-1 and V is TRBV18, with D perhaps matching TRBD1 (5 bases). Germline CDR1 and CDR2: KGHSH and LQKENI. V lost 3 bases and J 4 bases, leaving 15 bases between the germline ends. The CDR3 runs to 15 residues. The CDR3 region is CASSPRAGSGTEAFF. The CDR3 DNA follows: TGTGCCAGCTCACCTAGGGCAGGGTCGGGCACTGAAGCTTTCTTT.

The chain employs TRBV2 and TRBJ1-5, with D hard to call. Germline V gene data show CDR1 as SNHLY and CDR2 as FYNNEI. The CDR3 sequence is 13 residues long. V was clipped by 2 bases and J by 3 bases, with 5 bases between them. CDR3 nucleotides: TGTGCCAGCAGTGAATGGGTCAATCAGCCCCAGCATTTT. Translation: CASSEWVNQPQHF.

This clonotype was seen a handful of times. In DNA, the CDR3 is TGCAGTGTTCTAGCGGGAGACTGCGAGCAGTACTTC. This gives the protein CSVLAGDCEQYF. The chain joins TRBV20-1 to TRBJ2-7, with TRBD2 identical over 10 bases. The CDR3 totals 12 residues. V lost 7 bases to trimming and J lost 6 bases; unmatched junction nucleotides: 6. Germline V lookup: CDR1 DFQATT, CDR2 SNEGSKA (reference sequence).

V gene TRBV11-2 combines with J gene TRBJ1-1; possibly TRBD1 for D (5 bases). There are 14 residues in the CDR3. CDR1 SGHAT and CDR2 FQNNGV come from the germline V gene. Trimming left V 6 bases short and J 1 base short, with 12 bases between. The CDR3 sequence: CASRATEPNTEAFF. Here the CDR3 DNA reads TGTGCCAGCAGAGCGACAGAACCGAACACTGAAGCTTTCTTT.

The chain employs TRBV5-1 and TRBJ2-7; unclear D gene. V lost 0 bases to trimming and J lost 3 bases, with 13 bases between them. The CDR3 length is 15 residues. Per germline, CDR1 SGHRS and CDR2 YFSETQ. The CDR3 spells CASSLECGILYEQYF. CDR3 DNA sequence: TGCGCCAGCAGCTTGGAATGCGGAATACTCTACGAGCAGTACTTC. Supplemented by reference TRBV5-1 and TRBJ2-7, the full variable domain reads KAGVTQTPRYLIKTRGQQVTLSCSPISGHRSVSWYQQTPGQGLQFLFEYFSETQRNKGNFPGRFSGRQFSNSRSEMNVSTLELGDSALYLCASSLECGILYEQYFGPGTRLTVT.

This clonotype was recorded at least ten times. J is TRBJ2-7 and V is TRBV4-2; D tentatively reads TRBD1 or TRBD2 (6 bases each). The CDR3 sequence is 15 residues long. CDR1 and CDR2 (germline): LGHNA, YNFKEQ. Between the trimmed V and J ends, which lost 0 bases and 0 bases, there was a span of 9 bases. CDR3 nucleotide sequence: TGTGCCAGCAGCCAAGAAGGGGGGAGCTCCTACGAGCAGTACTTC. Translated, it gives CASSQEGGSSYEQYF.

This clonotype was counted once. The rearrangement uses TRBV5-5 and TRBJ1-2, with D unclear. CDR3 size: 13 residues. Germline CDR1 reads SGHKS; CDR2 reads YYEKEE (reference sequence). V was trimmed by 3 bases and J by 7 bases, leaving 13 bases between them. The CDR3 protein is CASSSPGRVGYTF. The DNA of the CDR3 is TGTGCCAGCAGCTCGCCCGGGCGGGTTGGCTACACCTTC.